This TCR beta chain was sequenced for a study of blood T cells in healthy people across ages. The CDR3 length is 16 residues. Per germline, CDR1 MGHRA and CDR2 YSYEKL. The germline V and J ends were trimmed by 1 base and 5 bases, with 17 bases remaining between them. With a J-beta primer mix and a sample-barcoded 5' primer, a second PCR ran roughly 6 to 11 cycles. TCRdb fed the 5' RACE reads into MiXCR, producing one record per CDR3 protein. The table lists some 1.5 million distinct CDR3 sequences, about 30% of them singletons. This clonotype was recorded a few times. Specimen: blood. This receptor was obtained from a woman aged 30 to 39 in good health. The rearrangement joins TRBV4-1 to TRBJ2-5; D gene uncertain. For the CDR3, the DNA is TGCGCCAGCAGCCAAGCTCTTGGAGCCCCCAGGGAGACCCAGTACTTC. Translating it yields CASSQALGAPRETQYF.